The 28 T cell receptor beta chains below all came from one sample that was sequenced in a study of T cells in Graves' hyperthyroidism and ophthalmopathy (dated by TCRdb to between 2019 and 2020). The method was multiplex PCR. The sequencer was an Illumina HiSeq 2000. Amplification of TCR beta CDR3 regions was carried out from RNA transcripts. For the first round of RT-PCR on the TCR CDR3, the HTBI primer set was used together with the Qiagen OneStep RT-PCR kit. TCRdb reprocessing: public reads trimmed at Q25 with fastp, clones called with MiXCR, in-frame beta chains kept. Every entry covers one CDR3 protein and lists the most common genes and DNA from its rows. In this sample the table shows 700,000 to 950,000 distinct CDR3 sequences, about 35% of which occur a single time. Around 29% of the sample goes to the ten largest clones. The sample comprised blood. The receptors originated from a woman aged 40-49 years with Graves' hyperthyroidism.

The V gene is TRBV11-2, the J gene TRBJ1-2; no firm D call. The CDR3 loop spans 15 amino acids. Trimming stripped 5 bases from V and 4 bases from J, with 17 bases between. CDR1 is SGHAT and CDR2 is FQNNGV in the germline V gene. CDR3 DNA sequence: TGTGCCAGCAGCCCTAAGGTCTTACAGACCTATGGCTACACCTTC. Its translation is CASSPKVLQTYGYTF.

Many counts were recorded for this clonotype. V usage is TRBV7-2 and J usage is TRBJ2-7; D may be TRBD2 (5 bases). CDR1 is SGHTA, CDR2 FQGNSA, per germline. The CDR3 loop spans 13 amino acids. V was shortened by 0 bases and J by 7 bases, with 10 bases between the two germline ends. Here the CDR3 reads CASSLAGVGEQYF. The DNA of the CDR3 is TGTGCCAGCAGCTTAGCGGGAGTAGGGGAGCAGTACTTC.

The rearrangement joins TRBV5-5 to TRBJ2-3, with D tentatively TRBD2 (5 bases). The CDR3 length is 13 residues. V shed 5 bases and J shed 6 bases, with 13 bases lying between them. Per germline, CDR1 SGHKS and CDR2 YYEKEE (reference sequence). CDR3 in DNA: TGTGCCAGCAGTAACACCCCGGGGGATACGCAGTATTTT. As protein: CASSNTPGDTQYF.

V and J are TRBV27 and TRBJ1-1; a weak D match, TRBD1 (6 bases). The germline V gene encodes CDR1 MNHEY and CDR2 SMNVEV (reference sequence). Trimming removed 7 bases from V and 4 bases from J, with 10 bases in between. The CDR3 runs 12 residues. The CDR3 loop is CASTEGGTEAFF. CDR3 nucleotide sequence: TGTGCCAGCACCGAGGGGGGCACTGAAGCTTTCTTT.

Concerning this clonotype: The CDR3 carries no conserved terminal phenylalanine or tryptophan, so it likely arises from a read error. The rearrangement uses TRBV7-2 and TRBJ2-7; D possibly corresponds to TRBD2 (5 bases). Germline CDR1 is SGHTA and CDR2 is FQGNSA. CDR3 length: 15 amino acids. The V end was cut by 1 base, the J end by 0 bases, with 10 bases between. The CDR3 nucleotides are TGTGCCAGCAGCTTAGTAAGCGGTAGCTCCTACGAGCAGTACTCC. Its translation: CASSLVSGSSYEQYS.

This clonotype was recorded many times. The V call is TRBV10-3, the J call TRBJ1-1, with TRBD1 as a possible D gene (5 bases). Germline CDR1 reads ENHRY; CDR2 reads SYGVKD. With 3 bases removed from V and 0 bases from J, the gap between germline ends came to 11 bases. The CDR3 has 15 residues. CDR3 amino acids: CAISDKQELNTEAFF. CDR3 DNA: TGTGCCATCAGTGATAAACAGGAGTTGAACACTGAAGCTTTCTTT.

As concerns this clonotype: This may arise from a read error, as a much more abundant clone is one base away. The J gene is TRBJ1-2, the V gene TRBV20-1; D is possibly TRBD1 (6 bases). The CDR3 consists of 15 residues. Germline loops: CDR1 DFQATT, CDR2 SNEGSKA (reference sequence). V dropped 1 base and J dropped 4 bases, with 16 bases sitting between them. The CDR3 region is CSARGLKGQSYGYTF. The CDR3 coding sequence is TGCAGTGCTAGAGGGCTTAAAGGACAGAGCTATGGCTACACCTTC.

This clonotype appeared a few times. The rearrangement joins TRBV19 to TRBJ1-4; D remains unclear. The CDR3 is 15 residues long. Germline-derived CDR1 and CDR2 are LNHDA and SQIVND (reference sequence). V was clipped by 7 bases and J by 5 bases, with 17 bases between them. The CDR3 region is CASTLPGRTNEKLFF. The CDR3 DNA sequence: TGTGCCAGTACCCTCCCGGGAAGGACGAATGAAAAACTGTTTTTT.

Note on this clonotype: An end of the junction does not agree with germline; a read error may underlie this. This chain connects TRBV7-2 to TRBJ2-7; a weak D match, TRBD2 (7 bases). Germline CDR1 reads SGHTA; CDR2 reads FQGNSA. The CDR3 contains 19 residues. The CDR3 DNA reads as TGCGCCAGCAGCCAAGATTCAACCTTGTTTGAGGGGGGGCCGGGCGAGCAGTACTTC. Its translation is CASSQDSTLFEGGPGEQYF. Combining the CDR3 with reference TRBV7-2 and TRBJ2-7 gives the whole variable domain GAGVSQSPSNKVTEKGKDVELRCDPISGHTALYWYRQSLGQGLEFLIYFQGNSAPDKSGLPSDRFSAERTGGSVSTLTIQRTQQEDSAVYLCASSQDSTLFEGGPGEQYFGPGTRLTVT.

This chain links TRBV9 with TRBJ2-2; 9 bases are shared with TRBD2. Losses at the gene ends were 4 bases for V and 7 bases for J; bases not matched to a gene: 11. Germline-derived CDR1 and CDR2 are SGDLS and YYNGEE. The CDR3 spans 16 residues. This chain's CDR3 is CASSHRVAGDNGELFF. CDR3 nucleotide sequence: TGTGCCAGCAGCCACCGGGTAGCGGGAGACAACGGGGAGCTGTTTTTT. Drawing the rest from reference TRBV9 and TRBJ2-2, the complete variable domain is DSGVTQTPKHLITATGQRVTLRCSPRSGDLSVYWYQQSLDQGLQFLIQYYNGEERAKGNILERFSAQQFPDLHSELNLSSLELGDSALYFCASSHRVAGDNGELFFGEGSRLTVL.

To note about this clonotype: Compared with germline, one end of the junction differs, possibly owing to a read error. This rearrangement joins TRBV6-1 to TRBJ1-4; maybe TRBD1 (6 bases). The CDR3 has 13 residues. Germline V lookup: CDR1 MNHNS, CDR2 SASEGT. This chain's CDR3 is CVSSGDRFEKLFF. The CDR3 DNA is TGTGTCAGCAGTGGTGACAGGTTTGAAAAACTGTTTTTT.

This clonotype was recorded at least ten times. J is TRBJ1-3 and V is TRBV29-1; a possible D gene is TRBD1 (5 bases). The V end lost 4 bases, the J end lost 3 bases, and 7 bases lay between the germline ends. Germline V gives CDR1 SQVTM, CDR2 ANQGSEA. The CDR3 totals 12 residues. The CDR3 DNA sequence: TGCAGCGTTGTGGGGGATGGAAACACCATATATTTT. Translation: CSVVGDGNTIYF. Drawing the rest from reference TRBV29-1 and TRBJ1-3, the complete variable domain is SAVISQKPSRDICQRGTSLTIQCQVDSQVTMMFWYRQQPGQSLTLIATANQGSEATYESGFVIDKFPISRPNLTFSTLTVSNMSPEDSSIYLCSVVGDGNTIYFGEGSWLTVV.

Comments on this clonotype: A much more abundant neighbour one base away suggests this may be a read error. This sequence joins TRBV10-3 and TRBJ1-2; D not certain. CDR3 length: 15 amino acids. The V gene's germline CDR1 is ENHRY and CDR2 SYGVKD. DNA for the CDR3: TGTGCCAGCAGTTACTCGCTTAGGGATAACTATGACTACACCTTC. It yields the protein CASSYSLRDNYDYTF.

The J gene is TRBJ1-6, the V gene TRBV6-5; 7 nucleotides match TRBD1. The CDR3 runs 12 residues. Losses at the gene ends were 4 bases for V and 14 bases for J; bases not matched to a gene: 5. Germline V gene data show CDR1 as MNHEY and CDR2 as SVGAGI. DNA of the CDR3: TGTGCCAGCAGTTTTACAGGGGTCGCCCTCCACTTT. Protein sequence: CASSFTGVALHF.

In this sample, this clonotype turned up a few times. This chain uses TRBV6-1 with TRBJ1-1; 7 bases are a match to TRBD1. J gave up 7 bases and V 8 bases, and 13 bases lay outside the gene matches. This CDR3 comprises 14 residues. The germline CDR1 and CDR2 sequences are MNHNS and SASEGT. CDR3 in amino acids: CASGPGTDEFEAFF. The CDR3 nucleotides read TGTGCCAGCGGGCCCGGGACAGACGAATTTGAAGCTTTCTTT.

V and J are TRBV7-9 and TRBJ1-1; D unresolved. V lost 3 bases to trimming and J lost 4 bases, with 9 bases between them. The CDR3 runs 13 residues. In germline, CDR1 is SEHNR, CDR2 FQNEAQ (reference sequence). CDR3 bases: TGTGCCAGCAGCTTTGGGTGGGCCACTGAAGCTTTCTTT. Translating gives CASSFGWATEAFF. Variable domain in full (rest from reference TRBV7-9 and TRBJ1-1): DTGVSQNPRHKITKRGQNVTFRCDPISEHNRLYWYRQTLGQGPEFLTYFQNEAQLEKSRLLSDRFSAERPKGSFSTLEIQRTEQGDSAMYLCASSFGWATEAFFGQGTRLTVV.

This clonotype has more than one count but fewer than ten. The V gene is TRBV20-1, the J gene TRBJ1-2; D possibly corresponds to TRBD1 (6 bases). Trimming took off 2 bases at V and 5 bases at J, with 21 bases between the two ends. Per germline, CDR1 DFQATT and CDR2 SNEGSKA (reference sequence). The CDR3 is 16 residues long. Here the CDR3 DNA reads TGCAGTGCTAGACCCCCTGGGGCAGGGGCCCCTTATGGCTACACCTTC. Protein: CSARPPGAGAPYGYTF.

This clonotype has a count of ten or more. This chain links TRBV7-2 with TRBJ2-2; D not certain. Trimming left V 1 base short and J 3 bases short, with 9 bases between. The CDR3 runs 15 residues. CDR1 and CDR2 from the germline V gene are SGHTA and FQGNSA. The CDR3 here is CASSLGVRDTGELFF. In DNA, the CDR3 is TGTGCCAGCAGCTTAGGGGTTAGGGACACCGGGGAGCTGTTTTTT.

A note on this clonotype: It is likely a read error, because the conserved phenylalanine at the end of the CDR3 is missing. V usage is TRBV10-3 and J usage is TRBJ2-7, with D perhaps matching TRBD1 (6 bases). The germline V and J ends were trimmed by 8 bases and 0 bases, with 14 bases remaining between them. The CDR3 spans 14 residues. From germline, CDR1 is ENHRY and CDR2 SYGVKD. CDR3 DNA sequence: TGTGCCATCGGTCATGACAGGTTCTCCTACGAGCAGTACCTC. This encodes CAIGHDRFSYEQYL.

This clonotype was seen many times. This sequence joins TRBV7-9 and TRBJ1-5; 7 bases align to TRBD1. Germline V gives CDR1 SEHNR, CDR2 FQNEAQ (reference sequence). The CDR3 sequence is 16 residues long. After removal of 5 bases from V and 3 bases from J, the junction contained 10 bases not matched to a gene. The CDR3 here is CASSPVGTADNQPQHF. The CDR3 DNA sequence: TGTGCCAGCAGCCCTGTAGGGACAGCTGACAATCAGCCCCAGCATTTT.

The J gene is TRBJ2-3, the V gene TRBV7-9, with a weak D call TRBD2 (6 bases). The germline V gene has CDR1 SEHNR and CDR2 FQNEAQ (reference sequence). V lost 3 bases and J 3 bases, leaving 7 bases between the germline ends. The CDR3 loop spans 13 amino acids. The CDR3 region has the DNA TGTGCCAGCAGCTTCAGCGGGACAGATACGCAGTATTTT. Its translation: CASSFSGTDTQYF.

A word on this clonotype: A read error may produce the germline difference seen at one junction end. The genes are TRBV20-1 and TRBJ1-1; 7 bases are shared with TRBD1. CDR1 is DFQATT and CDR2 is SNEGSKA in the germline V gene (reference sequence). This CDR3 comprises 12 residues. DNA of the CDR3: TGCAGTGCACAGGACAGGAACAATGAAGCTTTCTTT. Its translation is CSAQDRNNEAFF.

The rearrangement uses TRBV7-9 and TRBJ2-7; 9 bases are shared with TRBD1. The CDR3 is made up of 19 amino acids. Germline V CDR1 and CDR2: SEHNR, FQNEAQ (reference sequence). The ends lost 3 bases at V and 0 bases at J; junction bases unmatched: 15. CDR3 residues: CASSFLNRGPYSFSYEQYF. DNA for the CDR3: TGTGCCAGCAGCTTCCTTAACAGGGGGCCGTATAGCTTCTCCTACGAGCAGTACTTC.

This clonotype was seen at least ten times. The gene calls are TRBV15 and TRBJ1-5; TRBD1 might be the D (5 bases). Trimming pared 5 bases from V and 6 bases from J, leaving 17 bases between. The CDR3 runs 15 residues. Germline assignment: CDR1 LNHNV and CDR2 YYDKDF (reference sequence). The CDR3 nucleotides read TGTGCCACCAGCCTAGATAAGGGAGGGGCTCAGCCCCAGCATTTT. Its protein product is CATSLDKGGAQPQHF.

The J gene is TRBJ1-1, the V gene TRBV7-2; TRBD1 aligns across 9 bases. Trimming cost V 5 bases and J 5 bases; bases outside gene matches: 9. CDR3 length: 15 amino acids. The germline V gene has CDR1 SGHTA and CDR2 FQGNSA. The CDR3 DNA reads as TGTGCCAGCAGCCGCCCGGGACAGGGCAATACTGAAGCTTTCTTT. It translates to CASSRPGQGNTEAFF.

In its sample, this clonotype was seen a few times. The junction departs from the called germline gene at one end, perhaps through a read error. The V and J genes are TRBV6-1 and TRBJ1-5; the D is unclear. There are 16 residues in the CDR3. CDR1 and CDR2 (germline): MNHNS, SASEGT. The CDR3 DNA follows: TGTGCCATCAGTCGAAGCGGGCCGGGAGAGCCTGAGACCCAGCATTTT. As protein: CAISRSGPGEPETQHF.

This clonotype was seen a few times. The chain carries TRBV7-2 and TRBJ1-3; D may be TRBD1 (5 bases). The V gene lost 5 bases and the J gene lost 0 bases, with 17 bases spanning the gap. The CDR3 has 17 amino acids. The germline V gene encodes CDR1 SGHTA and CDR2 FQGNSA. The CDR3 is CASSQEGRKLSGNTIYF. CDR3 coding DNA: TGTGCCAGCAGCCAAGAGGGACGGAAACTCTCTGGAAACACCATATATTTT.

The V gene is TRBV6-5, the J gene TRBJ1-1; possible D gene TRBD1, 5 bases. This CDR3 has 14 amino acids. Trimming shortened V by 2 bases and J by 5 bases, and 12 bases separated the two germline ends. Germline lookup yields CDR1 MNHEY and CDR2 SVGAGI. CDR3 in DNA: TGTGCCAGCAGTTACAACGCAGGGAAGACTGAAGCTTTCTTT. This codes for CASSYNAGKTEAFF.